Listed below are T cell receptor beta chains from one sample, sequenced in a study of blood T cell repertoires in COVID-19. Generated by immunoSEQ multiplex PCR, the TCRdb table keeps only in-frame clones and is missing some. The data hold fewer than 50,000 clones, with about 88% observed a single time. The sequenced material came from peripheral blood. The receptors come from a man in his 70s with active COVID-19. The CDR3 runs from the conserved cysteine through the conserved F or W. Each record gives: D gene, clone size, J gene, V gene, CDR3 DNA, CDR3 protein. D genes are given only for firm matches. Rows may omit the clone size; those that give it use once, few, many or a size class.

d_gene: TRBD1; abundance: .; j_gene: TRBJ1-2; v_gene: TRBV18; CDR3nt: TGTGCCAGCTCACCGACAGGGAATGTGGTTGGCTACACCTTC; CDR3aa: CASSPTGNVVGYTF
d_gene: .; abundance: .; j_gene: TRBJ1-2; v_gene: TRBV7-2; CDR3nt: TGTGCCAGCAGCGGAGGAGGGGCAGGCCGAGGGGCAAACTATGGCTACACCTTC; CDR3aa: CASSGGGAGRGANYGYTF
d_gene: TRBD2; abundance: .; j_gene: TRBJ2-5; v_gene: TRBV6-2/TRBV6-3; CDR3nt: TGTGCCAGCAGCACGGGGGAGGGGCTGGCCGGAGAGACCCAGTACTTC; CDR3aa: CASSTGEGLAGETQYF
d_gene: TRBD2; abundance: .; j_gene: TRBJ2-3; v_gene: TRBV9; CDR3nt: TGTGCCAGCAATACGGGGGGGAGTTTAGATACGCAGTATTTT; CDR3aa: CASNTGGSLDTQYF
d_gene: TRBD1; abundance: once; j_gene: TRBJ2-1; v_gene: TRBV19; CDR3nt: TGTGCCAGTAGTGGTCTACAGGGGGGCTATGAGCAGTTCTTC; CDR3aa: CASSGLQGGYEQFF
d_gene: TRBD1; abundance: .; j_gene: TRBJ2-7; v_gene: TRBV6-5; CDR3nt: TGTGCCAGCAGCTGGGACAGGGGATCCCACGAGCAGTACTTC; CDR3aa: CASSWDRGSHEQYF
d_gene: TRBD2; abundance: .; j_gene: TRBJ2-1; v_gene: TRBV2; CDR3nt: TGTGCCAGCAGGCGGGGCGGGGGTTACAATGAGCAGTTCTTC; CDR3aa: CASRRGGGYNEQFF
d_gene: TRBD2; abundance: .; j_gene: TRBJ2-7; v_gene: TRBV11-2; CDR3nt: TGTGCCAGCATCCCCACCTCCGGGACTAGCCGGAGCGAGCAGTACTTC; CDR3aa: CASIPTSGTSRSEQYF
d_gene: .; abundance: .; j_gene: TRBJ2-7; v_gene: TRBV6-2/TRBV6-3; CDR3nt: TGTGCCAGCAGTTATGTTGCAGGAAGAGTTGACTACGAGCAGTACTTC; CDR3aa: CASSYVAGRVDYEQYF
d_gene: .; abundance: few; j_gene: TRBJ2-3; v_gene: TRBV2; CDR3nt: TGTGCCAGCAGTCTTTGGGTCGGGACAGATACGCAGTATTTT; CDR3aa: CASSLWVGTDTQYF
d_gene: TRBD1; abundance: .; j_gene: TRBJ1-1; v_gene: TRBV5-1; CDR3nt: TGCGCCAGCAGCTTGGACTGGCACAGGGGGCCAACTGAAGCTTTCTTT; CDR3aa: CASSLDWHRGPTEAFF
d_gene: TRBD2; abundance: .; j_gene: TRBJ2-7; v_gene: TRBV5-4; CDR3nt: TGTGCCAGCGGGCCAGGGACTAGCGTAGGCGAGCAGTACTTC; CDR3aa: CASGPGTSVGEQYF
d_gene: TRBD1; abundance: .; j_gene: TRBJ2-5; v_gene: TRBV4-3; CDR3nt: TGCGCCAGCAGCCAATCCTACAGGGGCGGGCAAGAGACCCAGTACTTC; CDR3aa: CASSQSYRGGQETQYF
d_gene: TRBD2; abundance: .; j_gene: TRBJ2-3; v_gene: TRBV29-1; CDR3nt: TGCAGCGTTGAAGTTTGGGCTGCGTCTAGCGGACATAGCACAGATACGCAGTATTTT; CDR3aa: CSVEVWAASSGHSTDTQYF
d_gene: TRBD1; abundance: .; j_gene: TRBJ2-1; v_gene: TRBV7-2; CDR3nt: TGTGCCAGCAGCTCTCGGCCGGGACAGGGGGTTTCCAATGAGCAGTTCTTC; CDR3aa: CASSSRPGQGVSNEQFF
d_gene: .; abundance: .; j_gene: TRBJ2-6; v_gene: TRBV19; CDR3nt: TGTGCCAGTAGTCCAGGGAGGCATACCAGCTCTGGGGCCAACGTCCTGACTTTC; CDR3aa: CASSPGRHTSSGANVLTF
d_gene: TRBD2; abundance: once; j_gene: TRBJ2-5; v_gene: TRBV2; CDR3nt: TGTGCCAGCAACCGACTAGCGGAAATTCAAGAGACCCAGTACTTC; CDR3aa: CASNRLAEIQETQYF
d_gene: TRBD2; abundance: .; j_gene: TRBJ2-1; v_gene: TRBV19; CDR3nt: TGTGCCAGTAGACTCGGGACTAGGTTGGATGAGCAGTTCTTC; CDR3aa: CASRLGTRLDEQFF